The next 5 T cell receptor beta chains were all read from a single sample in a study of control samples from healthy donors and cancer patients. Sequenced by immunoSEQ multiplex PCR; TCRdb stores in-frame clones only, minus some. The sample carries 160,000 or so clones, roughly 95% recorded once. Sequences were obtained from blood. These receptors came from a woman between 25 and 40 years old in good health.

The chain employs TRBV28 and TRBJ1-1, with D maybe TRBD1 (6 bases). Deletions cut 4 bases from V and 2 bases from J, with 17 bases between. Germline V gene data show CDR1 as MDHEN and CDR2 as SYDVKM. The CDR3 is 16 residues long. CDR3 in DNA: TGTGCCAGCAGTTCCGGGGGGCTCTGGCGCAACACTGAAGCTTTCTTT. Its translation: CASSSGGLWRNTEAFF.

The V and J genes are TRBV6-5 and TRBJ1-3; D possibly corresponds to TRBD1 (5 bases). Trimming took off 10 bases at V and 0 bases at J, with 10 bases between the two ends. CDR3 length: 13 residues. In germline, CDR1 is MNHEY, CDR2 SVGAGI. The CDR3, as DNA: TGTGCCACCAAAGACAGCTCTGGAAACACCATATATTTT. Encoded protein: CATKDSSGNTIYF.

The chain has TRBV9 and TRBJ1-4; the match to TRBD1 covers 7 bases. With V trimmed by 3 bases and J by 4 bases, 3 bases remained unmatched. The CDR3 covers 14 residues. Germline V lookup: CDR1 SGDLS, CDR2 YYNGEE. The CDR3 sequence is CASSGGQFNEKLFF. As DNA, the CDR3 is TGTGCCAGCAGCGGGGGACAGTTTAATGAAAAACTGTTTTTT. Combining the CDR3 with reference TRBV9 and TRBJ1-4 gives the whole variable domain DSGVTQTPKHLITATGQRVTLRCSPRSGDLSVYWYQQSLDQGLQFLIQYYNGEERAKGNILERFSAQQFPDLHSELNLSSLELGDSALYFCASSGGQFNEKLFFGSGTQLSVL.

V is TRBV28 and J is TRBJ2-1, with D unclear. The CDR3 length is 12 residues. Germline CDR1 is MDHEN and CDR2 is SYDVKM. V was pared by 1 base and J by 4 bases, with 2 bases between. DNA for the CDR3: TGTGCCAGCAGTTTATCTTACAATGAGCAGTTCTTC. It translates to CASSLSYNEQFF.

V and J are TRBV11-2 and TRBJ2-7, with D perhaps being TRBD1 or TRBD2 (5 bases each). This CDR3 contains 14 residues. The germline gives CDR1 SGHAT, CDR2 FQNNGV. Between the trimmed V and J ends, which lost 3 bases and 3 bases, there was a span of 12 bases. CDR3 region: CASSFSGGRYEQYF. DNA for the CDR3: TGTGCCAGCAGCTTTAGTGGGGGACGCTACGAGCAGTACTTC.